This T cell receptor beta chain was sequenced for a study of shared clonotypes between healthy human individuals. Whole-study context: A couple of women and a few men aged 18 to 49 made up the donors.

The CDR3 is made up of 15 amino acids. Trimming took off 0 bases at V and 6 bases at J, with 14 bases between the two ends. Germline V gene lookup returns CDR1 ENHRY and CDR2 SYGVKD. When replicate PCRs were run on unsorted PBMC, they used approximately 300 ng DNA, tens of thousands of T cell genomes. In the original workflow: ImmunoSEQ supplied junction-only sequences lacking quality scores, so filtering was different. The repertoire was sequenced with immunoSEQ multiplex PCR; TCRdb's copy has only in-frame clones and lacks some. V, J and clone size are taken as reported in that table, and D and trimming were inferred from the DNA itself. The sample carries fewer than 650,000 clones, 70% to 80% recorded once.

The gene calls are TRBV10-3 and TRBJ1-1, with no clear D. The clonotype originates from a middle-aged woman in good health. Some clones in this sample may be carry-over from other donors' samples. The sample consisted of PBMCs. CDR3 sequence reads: CAISESIVGYAEAFF. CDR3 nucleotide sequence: TGTGCCATCAGTGAGTCGATTGTCGGGTACGCTGAAGCTTTCTTT.